This T cell receptor (beta chain) was sequenced for a study of identical twins. Trimming shortened V by 7 bases and J by 6 bases, and 18 bases separated the two germline ends. The CDR3 sequence is 15 residues long. TCRdb redid the calling of the 5' RACE reads with MiXCR, one entry per CDR3 protein. The sample includes hundreds of thousands of distinct CDR3 sequences, 8.5% to 9.5% of them seen just once. These records were also assigned to another study, of yellow fever vaccine responses in identical twins.

Sample: PBMCs. This sequence joins TRBV12-3 or TRBV12-4 and TRBJ2-2, with D possibly being TRBD2 (7 bases). The TCR sequence derives from a woman aged 18-29 years in good health. The CDR3 nucleotides read TGTGCCAGCACCCCTCTCCGGGGGGCCTCCGGGGAGCTGTTTTTT. Protein product: CASTPLRGASGELFF.